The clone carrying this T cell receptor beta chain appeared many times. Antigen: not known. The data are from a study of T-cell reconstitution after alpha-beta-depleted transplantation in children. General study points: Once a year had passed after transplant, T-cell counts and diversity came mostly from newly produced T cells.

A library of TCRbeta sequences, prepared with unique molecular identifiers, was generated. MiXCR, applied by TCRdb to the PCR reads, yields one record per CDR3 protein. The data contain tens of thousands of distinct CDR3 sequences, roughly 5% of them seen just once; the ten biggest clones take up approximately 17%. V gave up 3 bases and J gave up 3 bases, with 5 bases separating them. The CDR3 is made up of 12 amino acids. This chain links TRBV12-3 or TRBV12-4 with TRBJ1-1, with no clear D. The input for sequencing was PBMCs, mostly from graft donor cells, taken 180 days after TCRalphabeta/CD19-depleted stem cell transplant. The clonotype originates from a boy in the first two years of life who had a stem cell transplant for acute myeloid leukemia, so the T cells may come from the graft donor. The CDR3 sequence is CASSFGDTEAFF. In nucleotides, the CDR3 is TGTGCCAGCAGTTTTGGTGACACTGAAGCTTTCTTT.